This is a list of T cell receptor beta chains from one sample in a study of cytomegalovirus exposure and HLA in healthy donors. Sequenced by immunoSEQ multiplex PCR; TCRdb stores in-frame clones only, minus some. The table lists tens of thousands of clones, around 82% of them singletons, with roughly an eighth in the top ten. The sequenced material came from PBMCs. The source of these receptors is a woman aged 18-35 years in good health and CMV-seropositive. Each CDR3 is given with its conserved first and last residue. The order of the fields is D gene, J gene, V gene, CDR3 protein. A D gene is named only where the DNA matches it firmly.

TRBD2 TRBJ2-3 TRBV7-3 CASSPGLDQIDTQYF
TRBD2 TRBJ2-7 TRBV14 CASSLGGLSYEQYF
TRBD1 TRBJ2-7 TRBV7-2 CASRDPGQLTYEQYF
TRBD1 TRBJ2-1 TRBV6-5 CASSLDRGHEQFF
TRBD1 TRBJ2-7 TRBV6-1 CASSDWTGQMSSYEQYF
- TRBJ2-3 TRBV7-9 CASSPRGGATDTQYF
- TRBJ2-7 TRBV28 CASSFGEYSEQYF
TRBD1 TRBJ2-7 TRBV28 CASSFRQGAREQYF
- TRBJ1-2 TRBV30 CARSALGSYGYTF
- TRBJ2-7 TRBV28 CASGGSYEQYF
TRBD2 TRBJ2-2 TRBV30 CAWSKRGGPTGELFF
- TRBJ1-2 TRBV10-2 CASSDLRRRSYGYTF
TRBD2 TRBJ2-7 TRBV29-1 CSVGIGTSGGEQYF
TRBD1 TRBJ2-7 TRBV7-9 CASSVTGGNSYEQYF
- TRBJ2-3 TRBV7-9 CASRYGGTDTQYF